A selection of T cell receptor beta chains follows, all from one sample in a study of cytomegalovirus exposure and HLA in healthy donors. Profiling relied on immunoSEQ multiplex PCR, and the TCRdb table lists in-frame clones only, not all of them. The sample yields roughly 110,000 clones, around 80% seen once. Source material: PBMCs. Receptor source: a man between 25 and 39 years old in good health and CMV-seropositive. The CDR3 runs from the conserved cysteine through the conserved F or W. The order of the fields is J gene, clone size, D gene, V gene, CDR3 protein, CDR3 DNA. D genes are given only for firm matches. The size entry is marked missing in some rows and otherwise reads once, few, many or a size class.

j_gene: TRBJ2-1; abundance: -; d_gene: TRBD2; v_gene: TRBV27; CDR3aa: CASSGGAIIGNEQFF; CDR3nt: TGTGCCAGCAGCGGGGGGGCTATTATTGGCAATGAGCAGTTCTTC
j_gene: TRBJ2-3; abundance: -; d_gene: -; v_gene: TRBV6-5; CDR3aa: CASSYSYSSTDTQYF; CDR3nt: TGTGCCAGCAGTTACTCTTATTCCTCCACAGATACGCAGTATTTT
j_gene: TRBJ2-7; abundance: -; d_gene: TRBD2; v_gene: TRBV4-2; CDR3aa: CASSQVTSGQYEQYF; CDR3nt: TGTGCCAGCAGCCAAGTTACTAGCGGACAGTACGAGCAGTACTTC
j_gene: TRBJ2-2; abundance: -; d_gene: -; v_gene: TRBV5-1; CDR3aa: CASARGRNTGELFF; CDR3nt: TGCGCCAGCGCTCGCGGGCGGAACACCGGGGAGCTGTTTTTT
j_gene: TRBJ2-1; abundance: few; d_gene: -; v_gene: TRBV7-9; CDR3aa: CSSRSPTMSSYNEQFF; CDR3nt: TGTTCCAGCAGGTCCCCCACGATGAGCTCCTACAATGAGCAGTTCTTC
j_gene: TRBJ2-7; abundance: -; d_gene: TRBD1; v_gene: TRBV5-4; CDR3aa: CASRRTGGAYEQYF; CDR3nt: TGTGCCAGCAGAAGAACAGGGGGCGCCTACGAGCAGTACTTC
j_gene: TRBJ2-1; abundance: -; d_gene: TRBD2; v_gene: TRBV29-1; CDR3aa: CSVGGTSGGDEQFF; CDR3nt: TGCAGCGTTGGGGGGACTAGCGGGGGCGATGAGCAGTTCTTC
j_gene: TRBJ1-1; abundance: once; d_gene: -; v_gene: TRBV27; CDR3aa: CASSPGWDTEAFF; CDR3nt: TGTGCCAGCAGTCCCGGGTGGGACACTGAAGCTTTCTTT
j_gene: TRBJ2-5; abundance: -; d_gene: TRBD2; v_gene: TRBV2; CDR3aa: CARGGASGGETQYF; CDR3nt: TGTGCCAGAGGGGGGGCTAGCGGGGGTGAGACCCAGTACTTC
j_gene: TRBJ2-2; abundance: -; d_gene: -; v_gene: TRBV18; CDR3aa: CASSPFHARENTGELFF; CDR3nt: TGTGCCAGCTCACCGTTTCACGCGCGGGAGAACACCGGGGAGCTGTTTTTT
j_gene: TRBJ1-5; abundance: few; d_gene: TRBD1; v_gene: TRBV6-4; CDR3aa: CASSEQGAQGQPQHF; CDR3nt: TGTGCCAGCAGTGAACAGGGGGCGCAGGGTCAGCCCCAGCATTTT
j_gene: TRBJ2-3; abundance: -; d_gene: -; v_gene: TRBV5-1; CDR3aa: CASSPRRGTSTDTQYF; CDR3nt: TGCGCCAGCAGCCCCCGCAGGGGCACTAGCACAGATACGCAGTATTTT
j_gene: TRBJ1-6; abundance: -; d_gene: -; v_gene: TRBV6-1; CDR3aa: CASSEEGQGRGSPLHF; CDR3nt: TGTGCCAGCAGTGAGGAGGGCCAGGGACGTGGATCACCCCTCCACTTT
j_gene: TRBJ2-7; abundance: -; d_gene: TRBD1; v_gene: TRBV15; CDR3aa: CATSRDLGQGYEQYF; CDR3nt: TGTGCCACCAGCAGAGATCTGGGACAGGGTTACGAGCAGTACTTC
j_gene: TRBJ2-6; abundance: -; d_gene: -; v_gene: TRBV9; CDR3aa: CASSVEEPGANVLTF; CDR3nt: TGTGCCAGCAGCGTAGAGGAGCCTGGGGCCAACGTCCTGACTTTC
j_gene: TRBJ1-1; abundance: -; d_gene: TRBD1; v_gene: TRBV7-9; CDR3aa: CSSSTRQGLNTEAFF; CDR3nt: TGTTCCAGCAGCACTCGACAGGGCCTGAACACTGAAGCTTTCTTT
j_gene: TRBJ2-6; abundance: -; d_gene: -; v_gene: TRBV5-1; CDR3aa: CASSRRSGANGLTF; CDR3nt: TGCGCCAGCAGCCGCCGCTCTGGGGCCAACGGCCTGACTTTC
j_gene: TRBJ2-6; abundance: few; d_gene: -; v_gene: TRBV29-1; CDR3aa: CSVPRDTISGANVLTF; CDR3nt: TGCAGCGTTCCCCGGGACACAATCTCTGGGGCCAACGTCCTGACTTTC
j_gene: TRBJ1-1; abundance: -; d_gene: -; v_gene: TRBV2; CDR3aa: CASSQAGRVNTEAFF; CDR3nt: TGTGCCAGCAGCCAAGCGGGCCGGGTAAACACTGAAGCTTTCTTT
j_gene: TRBJ2-2; abundance: -; d_gene: TRBD2; v_gene: TRBV11-2; CDR3aa: CASSSTLAGGPVTGELFF; CDR3nt: TGTGCCAGCAGCTCCACCCTAGCGGGGGGGCCGGTCACCGGGGAGCTGTTTTTT
j_gene: TRBJ2-7; abundance: -; d_gene: TRBD1; v_gene: TRBV19; CDR3aa: CASSRGGMEQYF; CDR3nt: TGTGCCAGTAGTAGAGGGGGCATGGAGCAGTACTTC
j_gene: TRBJ2-7; abundance: -; d_gene: TRBD2; v_gene: TRBV6-5; CDR3aa: CASSYSMASGVYEQYF; CDR3nt: TGTGCCAGCAGTTACTCGATGGCCAGCGGGGTCTACGAGCAGTACTTC
j_gene: TRBJ2-2; abundance: -; d_gene: TRBD2; v_gene: TRBV2; CDR3aa: CASSSTSFYTGELFF; CDR3nt: TGTGCCAGCAGTTCGACTAGCTTTTACACCGGGGAGCTGTTTTTT
j_gene: TRBJ2-6; abundance: -; d_gene: -; v_gene: TRBV2; CDR3aa: CASSVAGYSGANVLTF; CDR3nt: TGTGCCAGCAGTGTTGCAGGGTATTCTGGGGCCAACGTCCTGACTTTC
j_gene: TRBJ1-1; abundance: -; d_gene: -; v_gene: TRBV18; CDR3aa: CASSLVTNTKAFF; CDR3nt: TGTGCCAGCTCACTCGTCACGAACACTAAAGCTTTCTTT
j_gene: TRBJ2-5; abundance: -; d_gene: TRBD2; v_gene: TRBV2; CDR3aa: CASRLTRSGGARETQYF; CDR3nt: TGTGCCAGCAGGCTCACTCGTAGCGGGGGTGCTAGAGAGACCCAGTACTTC
j_gene: TRBJ1-2; abundance: -; d_gene: -; v_gene: TRBV30; CDR3aa: CAWDPPRQNYGYTF; CDR3nt: TGTGCCTGGGACCCCCCGCGGCAGAACTATGGCTACACCTTC
j_gene: TRBJ2-1; abundance: -; d_gene: TRBD1; v_gene: TRBV10-3; CDR3aa: CAISLRDRDNNEQFF; CDR3nt: TGTGCCATCAGTCTCCGGGACAGGGACAACAATGAGCAGTTCTTC
j_gene: TRBJ2-7; abundance: -; d_gene: -; v_gene: TRBV19; CDR3aa: CASSIVASYEQYF; CDR3nt: TGTGCCAGTAGTATTGTAGCGTCCTACGAGCAGTACTTC
j_gene: TRBJ2-3; abundance: once; d_gene: TRBD2; v_gene: TRBV7-9; CDR3aa: CASSLVVAGATDTQYF; CDR3nt: TGTGCCAGCAGCTTAGTGGTAGCGGGGGCCACAGATACGCAGTATTTT
j_gene: TRBJ2-5; abundance: -; d_gene: TRBD2; v_gene: TRBV6-6; CDR3aa: CASRFGGAHQETQYF; CDR3nt: TGTGCCAGCAGGTTCGGGGGGGCCCACCAAGAGACCCAGTACTTC
j_gene: TRBJ2-3; abundance: -; d_gene: TRBD2; v_gene: TRBV11-1; CDR3aa: CASSLSRTSKTDTQYF; CDR3nt: TGTGCCAGCAGCTTATCCCGGACTAGCAAGACAGATACGCAGTATTTT
j_gene: TRBJ2-1; abundance: -; d_gene: -; v_gene: TRBV11-3; CDR3aa: CASRGGGYNEQFF; CDR3nt: TGTGCCAGCAGGGGAGGGGGTTACAATGAGCAGTTCTTC
j_gene: TRBJ2-1; abundance: -; d_gene: -; v_gene: TRBV28; CDR3aa: CASSLGGFIGNEQFF; CDR3nt: TGTGCCAGCAGTTTAGGGGGCTTCATTGGCAATGAGCAGTTCTTC
j_gene: TRBJ2-7; abundance: few; d_gene: TRBD1; v_gene: TRBV11-3; CDR3aa: CASSPWDSSSYEQYF; CDR3nt: TGTGCCAGCAGCCCGTGGGACAGTTCTTCCTACGAGCAGTACTTC
j_gene: TRBJ1-3; abundance: -; d_gene: TRBD1; v_gene: TRBV6-1; CDR3aa: CASSEATGRNTIYF; CDR3nt: TGTGCCAGCAGTGAAGCGACAGGGAGAAACACCATATATTTT
j_gene: TRBJ1-2; abundance: few; d_gene: -; v_gene: TRBV9; CDR3aa: CASSGTSNGYTF; CDR3nt: TGTGCCAGCAGCGGTACGAGTAATGGCTACACCTTC
j_gene: TRBJ2-2; abundance: once; d_gene: TRBD2; v_gene: TRBV10-3; CDR3aa: CAISEGLANTGELFF; CDR3nt: TGTGCCATCAGTGAGGGACTAGCGAACACCGGGGAGCTGTTTTTT
j_gene: TRBJ1-5; abundance: once; d_gene: -; v_gene: TRBV2; CDR3aa: CASSGQFTSNQPQHF; CDR3nt: TGTGCCAGCAGTGGTCAGTTTACTAGCAATCAGCCCCAGCATTTT
j_gene: TRBJ2-5; abundance: -; d_gene: TRBD2; v_gene: TRBV7-2; CDR3aa: CASSLANLGGETQYF; CDR3nt: TGTGCCAGCAGCTTAGCGAACTTGGGGGGGGAGACCCAGTACTTC
j_gene: TRBJ2-3; abundance: -; d_gene: TRBD2; v_gene: TRBV6-1; CDR3aa: CASSARTERGGTDTQYF; CDR3nt: TGTGCCAGCAGTGCAAGGACTGAGCGGGGGGGCACGGATACGCAGTATTTT
j_gene: TRBJ1-2; abundance: -; d_gene: -; v_gene: TRBV5-6; CDR3aa: CASSPADNYGYTF; CDR3nt: TGTGCCAGCAGCCCCGCAGATAACTATGGCTACACCTTC
j_gene: TRBJ2-4; abundance: -; d_gene: TRBD2; v_gene: TRBV5-1; CDR3aa: CASSLGEGIAKNSQYF; CDR3nt: TGCGCCAGCAGCTTGGGGGAGGGGATAGCCAAAAACAGTCAGTACTTC
j_gene: TRBJ1-1; abundance: -; d_gene: -; v_gene: TRBV5-1; CDR3aa: CASSLDPGGAGNTEAFF; CDR3nt: TGCGCCAGCAGCTTGGACCCCGGGGGTGCCGGGAACACTGAAGCTTTCTTT
j_gene: TRBJ2-6; abundance: -; d_gene: -; v_gene: TRBV6-1; CDR3aa: CASSQTAGANGLTF; CDR3nt: TGTGCCAGCTCCCAGACAGCTGGGGCCAACGGCCTGACTTTC
j_gene: TRBJ2-5; abundance: -; d_gene: TRBD2; v_gene: TRBV19; CDR3aa: CASSTLAGGQETQYF; CDR3nt: TGTGCCAGTAGCACACTAGCGGGGGGGCAAGAGACCCAGTACTTC
j_gene: TRBJ1-2; abundance: few; d_gene: -; v_gene: TRBV11-3; CDR3aa: CASSSGLLLHGYTF; CDR3nt: TGTGCCAGCAGCTCGGGACTGCTTCTCCATGGCTACACCTTC
j_gene: TRBJ1-1; abundance: -; d_gene: TRBD1; v_gene: TRBV2; CDR3aa: CASSGQGGTEAFF; CDR3nt: TGTGCCAGCAGTGGACAGGGGGGGACTGAAGCTTTCTTT
j_gene: TRBJ1-2; abundance: few; d_gene: -; v_gene: TRBV5-5; CDR3aa: CASSFGSGAYPYGYTF; CDR3nt: TGTGCCAGCAGCTTCGGTTCAGGGGCTTACCCCTATGGCTACACCTTC
j_gene: TRBJ1-6; abundance: -; d_gene: -; v_gene: TRBV7-2; CDR3aa: CASSFGVTYNSPLHF; CDR3nt: TGTGCCAGCAGCTTCGGGGTGACCTATAATTCACCCCTCCACTTT
j_gene: TRBJ2-3; abundance: -; d_gene: -; v_gene: TRBV5-1; CDR3aa: CASSLPIAASTDTQYF; CDR3nt: TGCGCCAGCAGCCTTCCCATAGCGGCTAGCACAGATACGCAGTATTTT
j_gene: TRBJ2-7; abundance: -; d_gene: -; v_gene: TRBV5-4; CDR3aa: CAFPGQGGEQYF; CDR3nt: TGTGCCTTCCCCGGGCAGGGGGGCGAGCAGTACTTC
j_gene: TRBJ2-3; abundance: few; d_gene: TRBD2; v_gene: TRBV5-8; CDR3aa: CASHNSGVSLTDTQYF; CDR3nt: TGTGCCAGCCATAATAGCGGGGTATCCCTCACAGATACGCAGTATTTT
j_gene: TRBJ1-6; abundance: few; d_gene: -; v_gene: TRBV7-2; CDR3aa: CASSNSGGMENSPLHF; CDR3nt: TGTGCCAGCAGTAACAGCGGGGGGATGGAGAATTCACCCCTCCACTTT
j_gene: TRBJ2-1; abundance: -; d_gene: TRBD1; v_gene: TRBV11-3; CDR3aa: CASSFTGANEQFF; CDR3nt: TGTGCCAGCAGCTTCACAGGGGCCAATGAGCAGTTCTTC
j_gene: TRBJ2-7; abundance: once; d_gene: -; v_gene: TRBV9; CDR3aa: CASSGALGGEQYF; CDR3nt: TGTGCCAGCAGCGGGGCCTTGGGGGGCGAGCAGTACTTC